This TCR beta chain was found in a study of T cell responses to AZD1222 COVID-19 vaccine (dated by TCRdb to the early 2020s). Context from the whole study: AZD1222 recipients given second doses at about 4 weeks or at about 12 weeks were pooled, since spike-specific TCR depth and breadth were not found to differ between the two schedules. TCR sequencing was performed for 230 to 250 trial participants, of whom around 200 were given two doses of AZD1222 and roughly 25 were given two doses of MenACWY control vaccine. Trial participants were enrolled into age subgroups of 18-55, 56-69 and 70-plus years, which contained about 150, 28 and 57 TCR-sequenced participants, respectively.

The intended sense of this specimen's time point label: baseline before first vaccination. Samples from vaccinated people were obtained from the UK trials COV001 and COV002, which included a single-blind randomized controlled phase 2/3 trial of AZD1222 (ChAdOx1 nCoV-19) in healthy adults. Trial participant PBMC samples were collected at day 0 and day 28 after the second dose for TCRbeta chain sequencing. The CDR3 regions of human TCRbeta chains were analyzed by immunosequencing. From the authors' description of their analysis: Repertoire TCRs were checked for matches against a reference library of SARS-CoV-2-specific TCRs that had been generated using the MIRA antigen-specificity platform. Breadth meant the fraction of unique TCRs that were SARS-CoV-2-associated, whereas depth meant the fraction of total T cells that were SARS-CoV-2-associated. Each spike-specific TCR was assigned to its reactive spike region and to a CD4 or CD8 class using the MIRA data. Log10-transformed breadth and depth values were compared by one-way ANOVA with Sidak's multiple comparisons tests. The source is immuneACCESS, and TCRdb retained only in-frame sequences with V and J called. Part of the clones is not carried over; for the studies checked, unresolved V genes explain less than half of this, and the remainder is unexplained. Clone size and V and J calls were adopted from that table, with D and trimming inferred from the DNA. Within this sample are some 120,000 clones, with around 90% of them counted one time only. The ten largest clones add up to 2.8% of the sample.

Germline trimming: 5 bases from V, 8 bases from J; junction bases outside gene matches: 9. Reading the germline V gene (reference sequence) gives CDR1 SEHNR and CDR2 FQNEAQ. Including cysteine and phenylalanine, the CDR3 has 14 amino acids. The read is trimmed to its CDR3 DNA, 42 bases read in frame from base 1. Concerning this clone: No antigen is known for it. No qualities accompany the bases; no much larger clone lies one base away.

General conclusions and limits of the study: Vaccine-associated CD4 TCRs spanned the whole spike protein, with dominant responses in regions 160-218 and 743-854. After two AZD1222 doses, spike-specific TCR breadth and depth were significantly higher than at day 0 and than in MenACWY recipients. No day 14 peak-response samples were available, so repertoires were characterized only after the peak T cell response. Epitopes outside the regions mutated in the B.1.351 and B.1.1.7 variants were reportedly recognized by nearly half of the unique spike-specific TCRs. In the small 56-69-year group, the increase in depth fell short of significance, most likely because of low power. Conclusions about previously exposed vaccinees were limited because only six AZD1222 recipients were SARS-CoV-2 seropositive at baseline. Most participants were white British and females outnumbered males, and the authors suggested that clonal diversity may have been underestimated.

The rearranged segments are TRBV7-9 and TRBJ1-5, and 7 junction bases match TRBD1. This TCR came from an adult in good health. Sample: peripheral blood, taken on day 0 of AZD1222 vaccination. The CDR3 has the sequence CASSLTGSPEPQHF. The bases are TGTGCCAGCAGCCTGACAGGGAGCCCGGAGCCCCAGCATTTT.